The T cell receptor (beta chain) under discussion was sequenced for a study of T cell responses to AZD1222 COVID-19 vaccine. Of note for this clone: The antigen remains unidentified.

Libraries were prepared by immunoSEQ multiplex PCR; TCRdb keeps only in-frame clonotypes and omits some of them. The sample lists around 95,000 clones; about 87% were seen once. The study's findings and limits: Vaccine-associated CD4 TCRs spanned spike, dominant at 160-218 and 743-854. At study baseline, merely several AZD1222 recipients were seropositive. Sampled repertoires all dated from after the peak T cell response. The study reported that nearly half of spike-specific TCRs target unmutated variant regions.

Germline loops: CDR1 MNHEY, CDR2 SVGAGI. Trimming removed 8 bases at V and 0 bases at J, with 10 bases between. This CDR3 has 14 amino acids. The rearrangement links TRBV6-5 to TRBJ2-2; unclear D gene. Sample: peripheral blood, taken on day 0 of AZD1222 vaccination. The receptor's source is an adult in good health. CDR3 region: CASAEVPNTGELFF. The CDR3 bases are TGTGCCAGCGCAGAGGTCCCGAACACCGGGGAGCTGTTTTTT.